Sequencing of this T cell receptor (beta chain) was carried out in a study of cytomegalovirus exposure and HLA in healthy donors. The CDR3 has 13 amino acids. Germline CDR1 SQVTM, CDR2 ANQGSEA. V lost 7 bases and J 2 bases, leaving 14 bases between the germline ends. The PCR was carried out with 60 Vbeta primers and 13 Jbeta primers. Libraries were prepared by immunoSEQ multiplex PCR; TCRdb keeps only in-frame clonotypes and omits some of them. The table records 130,000 to 150,000 clones, 72% of them present only once. In the case of this clone: No antigen is known for it.

General study results and limits: It was shown in a later analysis that HLA-associated TCR beta chains were more clonally expanded than other, equally common chains.

The rearrangement links TRBV29-1 to TRBJ1-1; tentatively, D is TRBD1 (5 bases). The clonotype was recovered from a man aged 35 to 55 in good health and CMV-seronegative. The sample taken for sequencing was PBMCs. The CDR3, as DNA: TGCAGCGCTTCGGTGGGGGGTAACACTGAAGCTTTCTTT. This sequence encodes CSASVGGNTEAFF. The full variable domain, completed using reference TRBV29-1 and TRBJ1-1, is SAVISQKPSRDICQRGTSLTIQCQVDSQVTMMFWYRQQPGQSLTLIATANQGSEATYESGFVIDKFPISRPNLTFSTLTVSNMSPEDSSIYLCSASVGGNTEAFFGQGTRLTVV.